This T cell receptor (beta chain) was documented in a study of PD-L1 blockade in urothelial cancer. The table came from immunoSEQ multiplex PCR; TCRdb's copy has only in-frame clones and leaves some out. The repertoire consists of some 120,000 clones, with 85% to 90% occurring once and the leading ten covering under 2%. Trimming removed 2 bases from V and 5 bases from J, with 16 bases in between. The CDR3 has 15 residues. In germline, CDR1 is KGHSH, CDR2 LQKENI. Time point specified: peripheral blood 6 weeks after treatment start. The sample holds a few counts of this clone. This TCR derives from a man in his 60s with urothelial cancer. The chain has TRBV18 and TRBJ2-7; tentative D call: TRBD2 (6 bases). This material consisted of PBMCs, taken around atezolizumab (anti-PD-L1) treatment. As DNA, the CDR3 is TGTGCCAGCTCACCATCCACTAGCAATACCGACGAGCAGTACTTC. This encodes CASSPSTSNTDEQYF.